Detailed here is one T cell receptor (beta chain). Its specificity is not known. The data were taken from a study of T cells expressing NK-cell markers. Study at large: According to the study, TCR beta repertoires originated from sorted CD3+CD56+NKG2C+, CD3+CD56+NKG2C- and CD3+CD56-NKG2C+ T cells. General study results and limits: About 1.0-7.5% of CD8+ T cells in over 5 donors belonged to dominant NKG2C+ clonotypes.

One entry per CDR3 protein, without DNA, is what TCRdb gives after re-calling the 5' RACE reads. The repertoire shows around 550,000 distinct CDR3 sequences; the top ten hold 3.5% to 4.5%. This CDR3 region has 14 residues. Germline values: CDR1 SGHRS, CDR2 YFSETQ. Sequenced input: blood T cells: a sorted CD56 or NKG2C T cell subset, CD4+ or CD8+ T cells, or bulk PBMC T cells (not recorded which). The genes are TRBV5-1 and TRBJ1-1. The clonotype originates from a man younger than 30 in good health. The CDR3 sequence is CASTQGGVLTEAFF.